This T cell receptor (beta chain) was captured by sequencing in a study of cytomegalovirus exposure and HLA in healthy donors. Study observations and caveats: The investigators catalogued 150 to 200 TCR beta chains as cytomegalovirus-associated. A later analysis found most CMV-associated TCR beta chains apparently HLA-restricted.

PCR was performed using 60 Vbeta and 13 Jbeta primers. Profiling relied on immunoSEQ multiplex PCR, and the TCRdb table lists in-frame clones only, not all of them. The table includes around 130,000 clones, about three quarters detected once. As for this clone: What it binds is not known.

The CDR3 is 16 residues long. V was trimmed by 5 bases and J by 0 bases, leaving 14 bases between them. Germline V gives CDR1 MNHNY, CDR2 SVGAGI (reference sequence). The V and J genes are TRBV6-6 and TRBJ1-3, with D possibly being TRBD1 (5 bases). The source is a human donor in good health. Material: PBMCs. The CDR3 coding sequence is TGTGCCAGCAGTGCCCTTGAAGGGGTCTCTGGAAACACCATATATTTT. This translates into CASSALEGVSGNTIYF.